What follows is one TCR beta chain and its context. This entry comes from a study of blood T cell repertoires in COVID-19. In the study's own analysis: Amplification of reference gene primers provided the estimated nucleated cell counts. The table came from immunoSEQ multiplex PCR; TCRdb's copy has only in-frame clones and leaves some out. V and J calls and clone size are given by that table; D and trimming were obtained from the DNA. The data hold about 240,000 clones, with around 90% observed a single time. The CDR3 has 13 residues. This sequence was found in a woman in her seventies with active or convalescent COVID-19. Sequenced sample: peripheral blood. The chain is built from TRBV21-1 and TRBJ1-1. TRBV21-1 is designated a pseudogene. The chain's CDR3 is CASSNITVKQAFF. DNA of the CDR3: TGTGCCAGCAGCAATATAACGGTGAAGCAAGCTTTCTTT.